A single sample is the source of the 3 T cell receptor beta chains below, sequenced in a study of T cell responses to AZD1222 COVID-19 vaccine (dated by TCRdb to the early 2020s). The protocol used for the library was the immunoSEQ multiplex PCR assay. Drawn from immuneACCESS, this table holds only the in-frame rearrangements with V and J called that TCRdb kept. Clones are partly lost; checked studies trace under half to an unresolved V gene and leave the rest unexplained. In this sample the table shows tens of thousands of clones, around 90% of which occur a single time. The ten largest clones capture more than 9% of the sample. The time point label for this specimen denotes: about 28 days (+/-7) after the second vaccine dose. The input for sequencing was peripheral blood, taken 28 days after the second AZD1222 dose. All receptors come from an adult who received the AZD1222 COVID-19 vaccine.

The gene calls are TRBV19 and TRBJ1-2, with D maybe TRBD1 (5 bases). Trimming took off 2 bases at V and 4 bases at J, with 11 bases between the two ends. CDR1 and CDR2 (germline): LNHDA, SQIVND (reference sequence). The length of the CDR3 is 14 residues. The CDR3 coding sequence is TGTGCCAGTAGTATAAGTGACAGCGTCTATGGCTACACCTTC. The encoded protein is CASSISDSVYGYTF.

Written as DNA, the CDR3 is TGTGCCAGCAGCTTAGCGGAGGGCCATTATAGCAATCAGCCCCAGCATTTT. Translated, it gives CASSLAEGHYSNQPQHF. This chain joins TRBV7-6 and TRBJ1-5; no clear D. The CDR3 consists of 17 residues. V gave up 0 bases and J gave up 0 bases, with 12 bases separating them. Germline V CDR1 and CDR2: SGHVS, FNYEAQ.

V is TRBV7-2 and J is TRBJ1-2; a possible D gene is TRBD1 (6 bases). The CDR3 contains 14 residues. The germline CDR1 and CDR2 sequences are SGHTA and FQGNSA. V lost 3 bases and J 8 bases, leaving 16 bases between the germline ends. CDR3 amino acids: CASSLTWGLEGYTF. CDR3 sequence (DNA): TGTGCCAGCAGCTTGACCTGGGGGCTGGAAGGCTACACCTTC.